These 21 T cell receptor beta chains share one sample of origin, sequenced in a study of multiple sclerosis patients with progressive multifocal leukoencephalopathy. Assay: immunoSEQ multiplex PCR; the TCRdb copy retains only in-frame clones and omits some. The sample gives fewer than 40,000 clones, about 91% of which show up once; around 1.4% is in the top ten. Described time point: before natalizumab initiation. What was sequenced was PBMCs. The origin of the receptors is a human donor with multiple sclerosis.

The rearrangement uses TRBV4-1 and TRBJ2-1, with D possibly being TRBD2 (6 bases). Looked up from germline, CDR1 is MGHRA and CDR2 is YSYEKL. V lost 1 base, J lost 2 bases, and 9 bases lay in between. The CDR3 totals 15 residues. Here the CDR3 reads CASSQASGPYNEQFF. The DNA for the CDR3 is TGCGCCAGCAGCCAAGCAAGCGGGCCCTACAATGAGCAGTTCTTC.

To note about this clone: At one end, the junction sequence differs from germline, possibly due to a read error. This sequence joins TRBV7-7 and TRBJ2-2; D might be TRBD2 (6 bases). Per germline, CDR1 SSHAT and CDR2 FNYEAQ (reference sequence). The CDR3 totals 15 residues. The chain's CDR3 is CASSFAGMGTGELFF. CDR3 sequence (DNA): TGTGCTAGCAGCTTTGCGGGGATGGGGACCGGGGAGCTGTTTTTT.

The J gene is TRBJ2-1, the V gene TRBV4-3, with 10 bases aligning to TRBD2. From germline, CDR1 is LGHNA and CDR2 YSLEER. This CDR3 contains 16 residues. V was pared by 3 bases and J by 7 bases, with 9 bases of the junction left unmatched. The CDR3 sequence is CASSQALAGVGNEQFF. CDR3 nucleotide sequence: TGCGCCAGCAGCCAGGCTCTAGCGGGAGTTGGGAATGAGCAGTTCTTC.

V is TRBV27 and J is TRBJ2-1; D is ambiguous. Germline V CDR1 and CDR2: MNHEY, SMNVEV (reference sequence). Trimming removed 5 bases at V and 5 bases at J, with 10 bases between. The CDR3 spans 13 residues. Here the CDR3 reads CASSLIRDNEQFF. For the CDR3, the DNA is TGTGCCAGCAGTCTTATTAGGGACAATGAGCAGTTCTTC.

The chain couples TRBV30 to TRBJ1-1, with D tentatively TRBD1 (6 bases). The CDR3 contains 13 residues. Trimming cost V 5 bases and J 1 base, with 11 bases left between them. In germline, CDR1 is GTSNPN, CDR2 SVGIG (reference sequence). The CDR3 sequence is CAWAAGENTEAFF. In DNA, the CDR3 is TGTGCCTGGGCGGCAGGGGAGAACACTGAAGCTTTCTTT.

The gene calls are TRBV15 and TRBJ1-3; unclear D gene. CDR1 LNHNV and CDR2 YYDKDF come from the germline V gene (reference sequence). This CDR3 spans 15 amino acids. With 3 bases removed from V and 4 bases from J, the gap between germline ends came to 13 bases. CDR3: CATSSRYGSGNTIYF. The CDR3 DNA sequence: TGTGCCACCAGCAGTCGATACGGTTCCGGAAACACCATATATTTT.

The chain joins TRBV2 to TRBJ2-7; possibly TRBD1 for D (7 bases). The CDR3 is 15 residues long. Deletions cut 2 bases from V and 1 base from J, with 12 bases between. The germline CDR1 and CDR2 sequences are SNHLY and FYNNEI. In DNA, the CDR3 is TGTGCCAGCAGTGAAACGGCAGGGGGGTCCTACGAGCAGTACTTC. Its translation is CASSETAGGSYEQYF.

The chain joins TRBV6-5 to TRBJ1-2, with D hard to call. V gave up 6 bases and J gave up 7 bases, with 21 bases separating them. CDR3 size: 15 residues. Germline-derived CDR1 and CDR2 are MNHEY and SVGAGI. CDR3: CASRAGDLVVFGYTF. Here the CDR3 DNA reads TGTGCCAGCAGGGCGGGAGATTTGGTCGTTTTTGGCTACACCTTC.

This clone was seen a single time. The rearrangement joins TRBV10-2 to TRBJ2-5; TRBD1 aligns across 9 bases. The J call is uncertain, as TRBJ2-7 better fits the DNA end. Germline V gene data show CDR1 as WSHSY and CDR2 as SAAADI. The CDR3 has 15 amino acids. CDR3 DNA: TGCGCCAGCAGCTCCGGGACAGGGTTCACCTACGAGCAGTACTTC. As protein: CASSSGTGFTYEQYF.

The CDR3, as DNA: TGTGCCAGCCGACAGGACCAAGAGACCCAGTACTTC. Its translation: CASRQDQETQYF. V gene TRBV25-1 combines with J gene TRBJ2-5; D is possibly TRBD1 (6 bases). The CDR3 extends over 12 amino acids. Germline CDR1 MGHDK, CDR2 SYGVNS. V lost 8 bases and J lost 0, with 7 bases in between.

The V gene is TRBV21-1, the J gene TRBJ2-5; TRBD1, as called in the table, went unchecked against the DNA. TRBV21-1 is reported as a pseudogene. The CDR3 is made up of 14 amino acids. CDR3 amino acids: CASIKDRIPETQYF. The CDR3 DNA reads TGTGCCAGCATTAAGGACAGGATCCCCGAGACCCAGTACTTC.

The CDR3 sequence: CASSVGTALSTDTQYF. The CDR3 DNA follows: TGTGCCAGCAGCGTAGGGACTGCCCTTAGCACAGATACGCAGTATTTT. J is TRBJ2-3 and V is TRBV9; TRBD2 is a possible D gene (5 bases). The CDR3 is made up of 16 amino acids. CDR1 and CDR2 (germline): SGDLS, YYNGEE. V was shortened by 0 bases and J by 0 bases, with 11 bases between the two germline ends.

This clone has only a few counts. The chain joins TRBV6-6 to TRBJ1-1, with D perhaps matching TRBD1 (6 bases). The CDR3 has 11 residues. Germline CDR1 MNHNY, CDR2 SVGAGI (reference sequence). The V gene lost 6 bases and the J gene lost 7 bases, with 9 bases spanning the gap. The CDR3 loop reads CASRPGHEAFF. The DNA of the CDR3 is TGTGCCAGCAGACCGGGACATGAAGCTTTCTTT.

V is TRBV28 and J is TRBJ2-7; D may be TRBD2 (6 bases). Trimming took 3 bases from V and 2 from J, leaving 17 bases between them. Per the germline V gene, CDR1 is MDHEN and CDR2 is SYDVKM. The CDR3 is made up of 16 amino acids. DNA of the CDR3: TGTGCCAGCAGTTTGGGGGGTCGACGGGGAACCTACGAGCAGTACTTC. Translating it yields CASSLGGRRGTYEQYF. The full variable domain, completed using reference TRBV28 and TRBJ2-7, is DVKVTQSSRYLVKRTGEKVFLECVQDMDHENMFWYRQDPGLGLRLIYFSYDVKMKEKGDIPEGYSVSREKKERFSLILESASTNQTSMYLCASSLGGRRGTYEQYFGPGTRLTVT.

The chain is built from TRBV7-2 and TRBJ1-5; TRBD1 matches 7 bases. Per germline, CDR1 SGHTA and CDR2 FQGNSA. V shed 1 base and J 6 bases; nucleotides not matched to a gene: 3. This CDR3 has 14 residues. In nucleotides, the CDR3 is TGTGCCAGCAGCTTAGGTTCAGGGGGTCAGCCCCAGCATTTT. Encoded protein: CASSLGSGGQPQHF. Full variable domain (outside the CDR3, taken from reference TRBV7-2 and TRBJ1-5): GAGVSQSPSNKVTEKGKDVELRCDPISGHTALYWYRQSLGQGLEFLIYFQGNSAPDKSGLPSDRFSAERTGGSVSTLTIQRTQQEDSAVYLCASSLGSGGQPQHFGDGTRLSIL.

The J gene is TRBJ1-5, the V gene TRBV7-5; the listed D gene, TRBD1, was not tested against the DNA. TRBV7-5 is termed a pseudogene. This CDR3 region has 15 residues. The CDR3 DNA is TGTGCCAGAAGCTTAGGGGGACAGGGCAATCAGCCCCAGCATTTT. It yields the protein CARSLGGQGNQPQHF.

This clone was counted once. CDR3 residues: CASSPLAGSYNEQFF. DNA of the CDR3: TGTGCCAGCTCACCGCTTGCGGGCTCCTACAATGAGCAGTTCTTC. This sequence joins TRBV18 and TRBJ2-1; weak D call: TRBD2 (5 bases). Germline values: CDR1 KGHSH, CDR2 LQKENI. Trimming cost V 3 bases and J 0 bases, with 9 bases left between them. This CDR3 spans 15 amino acids.

This sequence joins TRBV6-6 and TRBJ2-1; 9 bases agree with TRBD1. Germline CDR1 and CDR2: MNHNY and SVGAGI (reference sequence). Losses at the gene ends were 7 bases for V and 9 bases for J; bases not matched to a gene: 7. The CDR3 is 13 residues long. This chain's CDR3 is CASTKTGGTEQFF. Written as DNA, the CDR3 is TGTGCCAGCACCAAGACAGGGGGAACTGAGCAGTTCTTC.

This chain connects TRBV28 to TRBJ2-3, with TRBD2 matching over 15 bases. Looked up from germline, CDR1 is MDHEN and CDR2 is SYDVKM. The V and J ends lost 8 bases and 4 bases, in that order; junction bases with no gene match: 13. The CDR3 loop spans 18 amino acids. CDR3 nucleotide sequence: TGTGCCAGCGACATAGCGGGACTAGCGGGAGGATTGGCAGATACGCAGTATTTT. It translates to CASDIAGLAGGLADTQYF.

The gene calls are TRBV7-2 and TRBJ2-5; D not resolved. The tail of the sequence fits TRBJ2-7 better, so the J call may be wrong. Germline CDR1 SGHTA, CDR2 FQGNSA. The CDR3 loop spans 12 amino acids. The CDR3 is CASSLANYEQYF. CDR3 nucleotide sequence: TGTGCCAGCAGCTTAGCCAACTACGAGCAGTACTTC.

This rearrangement joins TRBV19 to TRBJ2-1, with a weak D call TRBD2 (5 bases). Germline V gene data show CDR1 as LNHDA and CDR2 as SQIVND (reference sequence). The germline V and J ends were trimmed by 4 bases and 0 bases, with 13 bases remaining between them. This CDR3 is 16 amino acids long. CDR3 bases: TGTGCCAGTAGTACAGAGCGGAGCCGCTCCTACAATGAGCAGTTCTTC. It codes for CASSTERSRSYNEQFF. Combining the CDR3 with reference TRBV19 and TRBJ2-1 gives the whole variable domain DGGITQSPKYLFRKEGQNVTLSCEQNLNHDAMYWYRQDPGQGLRLIYYSQIVNDFQKGDIAEGYSVSREKKESFPLTVTSAQKNPTAFYLCASSTERSRSYNEQFFGPGTRLTVL.